This is a list of T cell receptor beta chains from one sample in a study of blood T cell repertoires in COVID-19. TCRdb's table, derived via immunoSEQ multiplex PCR, lists solely in-frame clones and lacks some. The repertoire consists of more than 95,000 clones, with around 80% occurring once and the leading ten covering around a third. Sequencing used peripheral blood. Receptor source: a man aged 40-49 years with active or convalescent COVID-19. Each CDR3 is given with its conserved first and last residue. The D gene is left open where the match is weak.

V: TRBV28
J: TRBJ1-2
D: TRBD1
length: 14
DNA: TGTGCCAGCATAACGGGGGACAGGAATTTGGGCTACACCTTC
CDR3: CASITGDRNLGYTF

V: TRBV19
J: TRBJ1-5
D: TRBD1
length: 17
DNA: TGTGCCATAGGGGGCGATACAGGGACAGGGGGTCTTCAGCCCCAGCATTTT
CDR3: CAIGGDTGTGGLQPQHF

V: TRBV18
J: TRBJ1-2
D: -
length: 15
DNA: TGTGCCAGCTCACCACCCATAGATAGCTTTGTTGGCTACACCTTC
CDR3: CASSPPIDSFVGYTF

V: TRBV30
J: TRBJ1-3
D: -
length: 15
DNA: TGTGCCTGGAGCTACAAGGGGATCTCTGGAAACACCATATATTTT
CDR3: CAWSYKGISGNTIYF

V: TRBV10-3
J: TRBJ2-1
D: -
length: 15
DNA: TGTGCCATCAGTGAGTCGAGTATTAGGACAACTGAGCAGTTCTTC
CDR3: CAISESSIRTTEQFF

V: TRBV12-2
J: TRBJ2-1
D: -
length: 18
DNA: TGTGCAAGTCGCTTAGCGACCCCCCTAGCGGGAGTGCACAATGAGCAGTTCTTC
CDR3: CASRLATPLAGVHNEQFF

V: TRBV5-1
J: TRBJ2-7
D: TRBD1
length: 15
DNA: TGCGCCAGCAGCCCGGGGGGGACAGGGGTCTACGAGCAGTACTTC
CDR3: CASSPGGTGVYEQYF

V: TRBV29-1
J: TRBJ1-1
D: -
length: 13
DNA: TGCAGCGTTGGGGGAGTAAATCTCGCTGAAGCTTTCTTT
CDR3: CSVGGVNLAEAFF

V: TRBV11-3
J: TRBJ1-1
D: -
length: 13
DNA: TGTGCCAGCAGCCGCAGGGAGGTTACTGAAGCTTTCTTT
CDR3: CASSRREVTEAFF

V: TRBV19
J: TRBJ2-2
D: TRBD1
length: 15
DNA: TGTGCCACGAAGACAGGGGGCGGCAACACCGGGGAGCTGTTTTTT
CDR3: CATKTGGGNTGELFF

V: TRBV5-1
J: TRBJ2-7
D: TRBD1
length: 14
DNA: TGCGCCAGCAGCTCGGACAGGTCCTCCTACGAGCAGTACTTC
CDR3: CASSSDRSSYEQYF

V: TRBV25-1
J: TRBJ2-5
D: TRBD2
length: 15
DNA: TGTGCCAGCAGTGGATCCCTAGCGGGAGGGGAGACCCAGTACTTC
CDR3: CASSGSLAGGETQYF

V: TRBV10-2
J: TRBJ2-1
D: TRBD2
length: 15
DNA: TGCGCCAGCAGGCCAACTAGCGGGAGCTACAATGAGCAGTTCTTC
CDR3: CASRPTSGSYNEQFF

V: TRBV14
J: TRBJ2-7
D: TRBD1
length: 15
DNA: TGTGCCAGCAGCCAATTTAAGACAGGGGGCACCGAGCAGTACTTC
CDR3: CASSQFKTGGTEQYF

V: TRBV5-1
J: TRBJ2-7
D: TRBD1
length: 15
DNA: TGCGCCAGCAGTCCAGACAGGGGGTCACGGGACGAGCAGTACTTC
CDR3: CASSPDRGSRDEQYF

V: TRBV11-3
J: TRBJ2-3
D: TRBD2
length: 17
DNA: TGTGCCAGCAGCTCCCCCGAGCGGGGGATCGGCACAGATACGCAGTATTTT
CDR3: CASSSPERGIGTDTQYF

V: TRBV24-1
J: TRBJ1-3
D: -
length: 14
DNA: TGTGCCACCAGTGACCCCCCGCCGGGGAACACCATATATTTT
CDR3: CATSDPPPGNTIYF

V: TRBV19
J: TRBJ2-1
D: TRBD2
length: 17
DNA: TGTGCCAGTACCTCGCTAGCGGGCGCGAGCTCCTACAATGAGCAGTTCTTC
CDR3: CASTSLAGASSYNEQFF